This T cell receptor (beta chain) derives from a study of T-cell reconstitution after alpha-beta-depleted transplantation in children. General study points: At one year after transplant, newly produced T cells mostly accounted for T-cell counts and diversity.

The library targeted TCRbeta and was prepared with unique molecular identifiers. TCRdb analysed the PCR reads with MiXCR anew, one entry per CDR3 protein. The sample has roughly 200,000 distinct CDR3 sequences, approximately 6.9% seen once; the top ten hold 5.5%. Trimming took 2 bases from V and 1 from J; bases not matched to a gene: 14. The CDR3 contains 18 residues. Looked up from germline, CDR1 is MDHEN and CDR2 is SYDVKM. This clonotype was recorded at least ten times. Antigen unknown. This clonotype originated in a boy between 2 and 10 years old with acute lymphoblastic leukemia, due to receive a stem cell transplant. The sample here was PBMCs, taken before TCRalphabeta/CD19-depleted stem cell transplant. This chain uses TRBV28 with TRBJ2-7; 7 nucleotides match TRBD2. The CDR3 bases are TGTGCCAGCAGTTTAGGGGGGGTTCCCAGCCTGAGTTCCTACGAGCAGTACTTC. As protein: CASSLGGVPSLSSYEQYF.